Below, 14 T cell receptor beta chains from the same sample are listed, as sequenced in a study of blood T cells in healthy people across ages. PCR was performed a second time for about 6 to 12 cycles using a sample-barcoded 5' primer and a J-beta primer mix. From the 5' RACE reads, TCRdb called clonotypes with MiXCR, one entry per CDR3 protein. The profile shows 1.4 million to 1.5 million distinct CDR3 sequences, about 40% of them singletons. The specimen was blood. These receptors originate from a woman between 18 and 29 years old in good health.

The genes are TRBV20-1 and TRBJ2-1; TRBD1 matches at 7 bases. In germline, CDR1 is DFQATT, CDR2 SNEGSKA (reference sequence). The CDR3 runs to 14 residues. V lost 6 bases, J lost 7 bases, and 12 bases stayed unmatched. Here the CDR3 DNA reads TGCAGTGCAAGGAGGAACAGGGGCAGAAATGAGCAGTTCTTC. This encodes CSARRNRGRNEQFF.

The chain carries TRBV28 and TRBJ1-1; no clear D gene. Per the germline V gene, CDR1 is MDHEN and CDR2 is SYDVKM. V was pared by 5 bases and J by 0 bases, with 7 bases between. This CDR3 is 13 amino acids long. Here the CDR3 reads CASSPYMNTEAFF. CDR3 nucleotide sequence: TGTGCCAGCAGTCCCTATATGAACACTGAAGCTTTCTTT.

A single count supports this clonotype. The CDR3 loop reads CSARPTSGSIGVSTDTQYF. The CDR3 DNA follows: TGCAGTGCCCGACCGACTAGCGGGAGTATAGGGGTCAGCACAGATACGCAGTATTTT. The J gene is TRBJ2-3, the V gene TRBV20-1; 12 nucleotides line up with TRBD2. Germline V gives CDR1 DFQATT, CDR2 SNEGSKA (reference sequence). The CDR3 is made up of 19 amino acids. Germline trimming cut 6 bases from V and 0 bases from J; bases unmatched to any gene: 16.

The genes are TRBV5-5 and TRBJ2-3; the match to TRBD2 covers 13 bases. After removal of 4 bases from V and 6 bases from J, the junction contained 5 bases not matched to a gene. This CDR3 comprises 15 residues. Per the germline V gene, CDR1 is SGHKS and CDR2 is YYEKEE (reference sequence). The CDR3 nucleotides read TGTGCCAGCAGCGCGGGGACTAGCGGGGCGGATACGCAGTATTTT. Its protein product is CASSAGTSGADTQYF. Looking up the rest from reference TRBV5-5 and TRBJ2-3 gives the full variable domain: DAGVTQSPTHLIKTRGQQVTLRCSPISGHKSVSWYQQVLGQGPQFIFQYYEKEERGRGNFPDRFSARQFPNYSSELNVNALLLGDSALYLCASSAGTSGADTQYFGPGTRLTVL.

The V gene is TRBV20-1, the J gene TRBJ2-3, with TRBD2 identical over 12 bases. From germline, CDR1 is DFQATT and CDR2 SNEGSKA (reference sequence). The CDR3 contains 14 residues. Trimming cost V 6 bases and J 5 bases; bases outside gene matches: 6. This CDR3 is CSAPRTSGVDTQYF. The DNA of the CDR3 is TGCAGTGCACCTCGGACTAGCGGGGTAGATACGCAGTATTTT.

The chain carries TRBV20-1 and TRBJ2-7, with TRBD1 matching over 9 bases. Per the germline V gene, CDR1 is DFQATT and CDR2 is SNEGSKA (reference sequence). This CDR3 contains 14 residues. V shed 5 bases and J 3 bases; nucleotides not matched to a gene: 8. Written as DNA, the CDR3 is TGCAGTGCTTCCTCGCGACAGGGGGGCTACGAGCAGTACTTC. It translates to CSASSRQGGYEQYF.

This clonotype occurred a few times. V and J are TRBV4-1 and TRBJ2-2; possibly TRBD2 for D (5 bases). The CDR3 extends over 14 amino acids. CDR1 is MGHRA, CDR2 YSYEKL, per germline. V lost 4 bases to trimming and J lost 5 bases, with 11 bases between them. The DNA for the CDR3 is TGCGCCAGCAGCCTCCAGGACTCAACCGGGGAGCTGTTTTTT. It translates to CASSLQDSTGELFF.

The DNA of the CDR3 is TGTGCTAGTGGCCCCCCTGGGCCGGGGGATGAGCAGTTCTTC. It encodes CASGPPGPGDEQFF. V is TRBV12-5 and J is TRBJ2-1; D is possibly TRBD2 (6 bases). The ends were cut back, 6 bases at V and 8 bases at J, with 17 bases in the middle. The CDR3 spans 14 residues. Germline V CDR1 and CDR2: LGHNT, FRNRAP.

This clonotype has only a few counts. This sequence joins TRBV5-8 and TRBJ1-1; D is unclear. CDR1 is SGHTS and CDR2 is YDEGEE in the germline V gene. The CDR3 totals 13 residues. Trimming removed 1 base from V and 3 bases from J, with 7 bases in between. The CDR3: CASSLSLYTEAFF. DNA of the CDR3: TGTGCCAGCAGCTTGTCGTTATACACTGAAGCTTTCTTT.

Here the CDR3 DNA reads TGTGCCAGCAGCGGTGTCCGGAACGACTACGAGCAGTACTTC. The encoded protein is CASSGVRNDYEQYF. This chain uses TRBV21-1 with TRBJ2-7; whether TRBD1, the table's D call, matches the DNA was not checked. TRBV21-1 is a known pseudogene. There are 14 residues in the CDR3.

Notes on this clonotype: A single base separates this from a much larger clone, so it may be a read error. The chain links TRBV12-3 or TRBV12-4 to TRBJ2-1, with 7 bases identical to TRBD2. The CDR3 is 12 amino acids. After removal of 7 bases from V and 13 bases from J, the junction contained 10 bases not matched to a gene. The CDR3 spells CASTLGGETQFF. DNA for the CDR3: TGTGCCAGCACCCTGGGAGGGGAGACCCAGTTCTTC.

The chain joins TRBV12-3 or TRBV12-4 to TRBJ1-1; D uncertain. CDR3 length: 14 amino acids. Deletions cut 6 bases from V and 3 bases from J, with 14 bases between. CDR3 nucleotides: TGTGCCAGCAGCCCCTGGAGTCGGGACACTGAAGCTTTCTTT. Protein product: CASSPWSRDTEAFF.

The CDR3 DNA follows: TGCAGTGCTCCGGACAGGGTATTCTATAATTCACCCCTCCACTTT. This translates into CSAPDRVFYNSPLHF. The V call is TRBV20-1, the J call TRBJ1-6, with 8 bases matching TRBD1. V was pared by 5 bases and J by 3 bases, with 6 bases of the junction left unmatched. Germline CDR1 reads DFQATT; CDR2 reads SNEGSKA (reference sequence). CDR3 length: 15 amino acids.

The CDR3 DNA sequence: TGCAGCGTTGAGGGTCCCCTGGGGGGCTACAATGAGCAGTACTTC. Translating gives CSVEGPLGGYNEQYF. The genes are TRBV29-1 and TRBJ2-5; D is perhaps TRBD1 or TRBD2 (6 bases each). The CDR3 is 15 residues long. The germline V gene encodes CDR1 SQVTM and CDR2 ANQGSEA. The V and J ends lost 3 bases and 11 bases respectively, with 25 bases between them.